The clone carrying this T cell receptor (beta chain) was detected only a few times. Its cognate antigen is unknown. This record belongs to a study of human T cells and chemical hapten exposure. Study conclusions and caveats: Positively correlated with patch test score were the counts of PT1 expanded TCRs.

TCRdb re-analysed the RACE reads in MiXCR, keeping a single row per CDR3 protein. Among under 200,000 distinct CDR3 sequences listed, around 15% were seen once. The CDR3 sequence is 13 residues long. Germline V gene data show CDR1 as SGHDN and CDR2 as FVKESK. With 4 bases removed from V and 3 bases from J, the gap between germline ends came to 10 bases. Time point defined: patch test 1, 2 weeks after DPC sensitization. Treatment here: therapeutic diphenylcyclopropenone sensitization with weekly scalp DPC. The authors extracted total RNA from unfractionated whole blood. This rearrangement joins TRBV14 to TRBJ2-7, with D hard to call. The TCR originated in a woman between 25 and 40 years old with alopecia areata. Some clones in this sample may be carry-over from other donors' samples. Sample: whole blood, taken in connection with sensitization to the hapten diphenylcyclopropenone (DPC). The CDR3 protein is CASSRRLLYEQYF. CDR3 nucleotides: TGTGCCAGCAGCCGCCGTTTACTCTACGAGCAGTACTTC. Complete variable domain (other parts from reference TRBV14 and TRBJ2-7): EAGVTQFPSHSVIEKGQTVTLRCDPISGHDNLYWYRRVMGKEIKFLLHFVKESKQDESGMPNNRFLAERTGGTYSTLKVQPAELEDSGVYFCASSRRLLYEQYFGPGTRLTVT.